These 13 T cell receptor beta chains came from one sample sequenced in a study of blood T cell repertoires in COVID-19. The repertoire was sequenced with immunoSEQ multiplex PCR; TCRdb's copy has only in-frame clones and lacks some. The repertoire holds about 88,000 clones, with 90% as singletons. Input material: peripheral blood. The receptors here all came from a man between 60 and 70 years old with acute or convalescent COVID-19.

The CDR3 region is CASSLAAYTGEVIAYEQYF. The CDR3 region has the DNA TGTGCCAGCAGCTTAGCGGCTTATACAGGGGAAGTAATTGCCTACGAGCAGTACTTC. The chain employs TRBV7-8 and TRBJ2-7; TRBD1 matches 7 bases. Trimming removed 0 bases from V and 2 bases from J; junction bases left unmatched: 16. Germline values: CDR1 SGHVS, CDR2 FQNEAQ. The CDR3 runs to 19 residues.

The rearrangement links TRBV30 to TRBJ1-2; a weak D match, TRBD1 (6 bases). V was trimmed by 3 bases and J by 7 bases, leaving 18 bases between them. The CDR3 spans 14 residues. The germline CDR1 and CDR2 sequences are GTSNPN and SVGIG (reference sequence). Here the CDR3 DNA reads TGTGCCTGGAGGCTAAAGGGGGTTTTGACTGGCTACACCTTC. It yields the protein CAWRLKGVLTGYTF. The full variable domain, with the rest looked up from reference TRBV30 and TRBJ1-2, is SQTIHQWPATLVQPVGSPLSLECTVEGTSNPNLYWYRQAAGRGLQLLFYSVGIGQISSEVPQNLSASRPQDRQFILSSKKLLLSDSGFYLCAWRLKGVLTGYTFGSGTRLTVV.

The V call is TRBV11-1, the J call TRBJ2-1, with a tentative D call TRBD2 (6 bases). V was trimmed by 5 bases and J by 7 bases, leaving 18 bases between them. The CDR3 loop spans 15 amino acids. Germline-derived CDR1 and CDR2 are SGHAT and FQDESV (reference sequence). The CDR3: CASSMRDGGINEQFF. CDR3 in DNA: TGTGCCAGCAGCATGAGGGATGGCGGGATTAATGAGCAGTTCTTC.

The J gene is TRBJ2-5, the V gene TRBV5-1, with 8 bases that match TRBD2. Germline V gives CDR1 SGHRS, CDR2 YFSETQ. The J segment lost 7 bases and the V segment lost 3 bases, leaving 11 bases of the junction unmatched. The CDR3 length is 15 residues. CDR3 residues: CASSSVGTSLVTQYF. CDR3 nucleotide sequence: TGCGCCAGCAGCTCGGTCGGGACTAGTCTTGTGACCCAGTACTTC.

The chain is built from TRBV6-2 or TRBV6-3 and TRBJ2-7; 9 bases are shared with TRBD2. This CDR3 contains 14 residues. The germline CDR1 and CDR2 sequences are MNHEY and SVGEGT. V dropped 4 bases and J dropped 3; count of bases not matched to a gene: 4. The DNA for the CDR3 is TGTGCCAGCAGTTGGGCTAGCGGGGTCTACGAGCAGTACTTC. Its protein product is CASSWASGVYEQYF.

The chain combines TRBV5-6 with TRBJ2-4; D uncertain. CDR3 size: 15 residues. The germline V and J ends were trimmed by 3 bases and 2 bases, with 12 bases remaining between them. Germline CDR1 reads SGHDT; CDR2 reads YYEEEE. CDR3 in DNA: TGTGCCAGCAGCTGGAACGCAGGCTCCAAAAACATTCAGTACTTC. It yields the protein CASSWNAGSKNIQYF.

The chain links TRBV25-1 to TRBJ2-3, with 9 bases lining up with TRBD1. V lost 4 bases to trimming and J lost 2 bases; unmatched junction nucleotides: 10. From germline, CDR1 is MGHDK and CDR2 SYGVNS. The CDR3 runs 17 residues. The CDR3 DNA is TGTGCCAGCAGTGGCTATACCGGGACAGGGCTCACAGATACGCAGTATTTT. This encodes CASSGYTGTGLTDTQYF.

V and J are TRBV7-9 and TRBJ1-4; TRBD1 aligns across 8 bases. This CDR3 is 15 amino acids long. V was clipped by 5 bases and J by 4 bases; unmatched bases: 6. Germline CDR1 is SEHNR and CDR2 is FQNEAQ (reference sequence). CDR3 nucleotide sequence: TGTGCCAGCAGCCGTGGACAGGGCCTTAATGAAAAACTGTTTTTT. This sequence encodes CASSRGQGLNEKLFF.

The chain recombines TRBV28 with TRBJ2-7, with TRBD1 matching over 9 bases. The V gene's germline CDR1 is MDHEN and CDR2 SYDVKM. V lost 3 bases, J lost 5 bases, and 8 bases stayed unmatched. This CDR3 comprises 15 residues. The CDR3 is CASSLVDRGSHEQYF. In DNA, the CDR3 is TGTGCCAGCAGTTTGGTGGACAGGGGTTCCCACGAGCAGTACTTC.

The V gene is TRBV6-2 or TRBV6-3, the J gene TRBJ1-1; the D is unclear. Germline V gene data show CDR1 as MNHEY and CDR2 as SVGEGT. There are 14 residues in the CDR3. With 6 bases removed from V and 4 bases from J, the gap between germline ends came to 15 bases. The CDR3 sequence: CASSPQGRGTEAFF. The CDR3 region has the DNA TGTGCCAGCAGCCCCCAAGGCCGGGGCACTGAAGCTTTCTTT.

The chain links TRBV14 to TRBJ2-3, with 12 bases matching TRBD2. This CDR3 is 16 amino acids long. Per germline, CDR1 SGHDN and CDR2 FVKESK. V shed 4 bases, J shed 6 bases, and the junction held 8 bases outside the gene matches. As DNA, the CDR3 is TGTGCCAGCAGCCCTAGCCTAGCGGGAGGGCAGGATACGCAGTATTTT. Its translation: CASSPSLAGGQDTQYF.

The gene calls are TRBV9 and TRBJ2-1; 9 nucleotides line up with TRBD1. Germline lookup yields CDR1 SGDLS and CDR2 YYNGEE. This CDR3 is 16 amino acids long. J was trimmed by 10 bases and V by 0 bases; bases with no gene match: 11. DNA of the CDR3: TGTGCCAGCAGCGTAGGCGTTACAGGGGGCGGGTTGGAGCAGTTCTTC. Protein sequence: CASSVGVTGGGLEQFF.

The genes are TRBV13 and TRBJ2-3; 9 bases fit TRBD1. The CDR3 extends over 15 amino acids. Unmatched junction bases numbered 8, after V lost 5 bases and J lost 5 bases. Looked up from germline, CDR1 is PRHDT and CDR2 is FYEKMQ (reference sequence). CDR3 residues: CASSITGGAGDTQYF. CDR3 nucleotide sequence: TGTGCCAGCAGCATCACAGGGGGCGCGGGAGATACGCAGTATTTT.